This TCR beta chain was retrieved from a study of cytomegalovirus exposure and HLA in healthy donors. Study-wide points: Common viral pathogens (according to a later analysis) appeared linked to several of the most significant clusters.

Primers for the PCR totalled 60 Vbeta and 13 Jbeta. This table comes from immunoSEQ multiplex PCR, and its TCRdb copy is limited to in-frame clones, with some not included. Found here are 120,000 to 150,000 clones; the top ten clones hold around 1.6%. As regards this clone: Its antigen remains unidentified.

Each donor was healthy, and each was a bone marrow donor. In germline, CDR1 is GTSNPN, CDR2 SVGIG (reference sequence). The CDR3 has 14 amino acids. Trimming cost V 0 bases and J 3 bases, with 10 bases left between them. This clonotype originated in a woman aged 50 to 65 in good health and CMV-seronegative. Sequences were obtained from PBMCs. V gene TRBV30 combines with J gene TRBJ2-3; D is unresolved. The CDR3 nucleotides are TGTGCCTGGAGTGTACGATCCCGGACAGATACGCAGTATTTT. This encodes CAWSVRSRTDTQYF.